This TCR beta chain was profiled in a study of blood T cell repertoires in COVID-19. Study context: Some COVID-19 samples were acute and others convalescent; all came from the United States, Italy and Spain. PBMCs, B-cell-depleted T cells, or T cells were the source of the cDNA or gDNA that made up the material.

Trimming at V came to 0 bases and at J to 0 bases, leaving 4 bases not matched to a gene. The CDR3 length is 17 residues. Germline values: CDR1 SGHRS, CDR2 YFSETQ. Libraries were prepared by immunoSEQ multiplex PCR; TCRdb keeps only in-frame clonotypes and omits some of them. The table records about 84,000 clones, 75% to 85% of them present only once. The TCR was taken from a woman at least 80 years old with acute or convalescent COVID-19. The V and J genes are TRBV5-1 and TRBJ2-2, with TRBD2 matching 8 bases. The specimen sequenced was peripheral blood. This chain's CDR3 is CASSLAPSGSNTGELFF. The DNA of the CDR3 is TGCGCCAGCAGCTTGGCGCCTAGCGGGTCGAACACCGGGGAGCTGTTTTTT.